The rows below give T cell receptor beta chains drawn from one sample of a study of response to subunit inactivated influenza vaccine. TCRdb itself ran the RT-PCR reads through MiXCR, one entry per CDR3 protein. The sample includes fewer than 250,000 distinct CDR3 sequences, 14% seen only once; the top ten take about 25%. The material sequenced was CD8+ T cells sorted from PBMCs, taken less than 6 days after vaccination. These receptors came from a man aged 45-65 years who received an inactivated influenza vaccine. CDR3s include the opening cysteine and the closing phenylalanine or tryptophan. D genes are given only for firm matches. Only some rows state a clone size, as once, few, many or a class for expanded clones.

D gene	clone size	J gene	V gene	CDR3 DNA	CDR3 protein
.	few	TRBJ2-7	TRBV7-9	TGTGCCAGCAGCCAAGGGGGGGCCTACGAGCAGTACTTC	CASSQGGAYEQYF
TRBD1	few	TRBJ2-2	TRBV4-1	TGCGCCAGCAGCCAAGGAGGGACAGGTGGCCGGGAGCTGTTTTTT	CASSQGGTGGRELFF
.	few	TRBJ2-3	TRBV4-3	TGCGCCAGCAGCCAAGTTTGGGGAACCACAGATACGCAGTATTTT	CASSQVWGTTDTQYF
.	.	TRBJ2-7	TRBV12-3/TRBV12-4	TGTGCCAGCAAGCCGACAGACTCCTACGAGCAGTACTTC	CASKPTDSYEQYF
.	few	TRBJ2-5	TRBV6-4	TGTGCCAGCAGTGACCCAAGCGGAGTCCAAGAGACCCAGTACTTC	CASSDPSGVQETQYF
.	few	TRBJ2-1	TRBV4-2	TGTGCCAGCAGCCAAGATTGGGGGAGCAATGAGCAGTTCTTC	CASSQDWGSNEQFF
TRBD2	.	TRBJ2-2	TRBV2	TGTGCCAGCAGTGAAGGGACTAGAACCGGGGAGCTGTTTTTT	CASSEGTRTGELFF
TRBD2	.	TRBJ2-3	TRBV28	TGTGCCAGCAGTTTATCGAGCGGGGGGAACACAGATACGCAGTATTTT	CASSLSSGGNTDTQYF
.	many	TRBJ2-1	TRBV7-9	TGTGCCACCAGAACGGCTAGTGGTCATGAGCAGTTCTTC	CATRTASGHEQFF
.	.	TRBJ2-1	TRBV7-8	TGTGCCAGCAGCCCCTATCCCGGTACCTCCTACAATGAGCAGTTCTTC	CASSPYPGTSYNEQFF
.	few	TRBJ2-3	TRBV5-1	TGCGCCAGCAGCTGGACCCCAGGGTTGCAGTATTTT	CASSWTPGLQYF
.	.	TRBJ2-3	TRBV20-1	TGCAGTGCTAGGCCTAGAGGGAACACAGATACGCAGTATTTT	CSARPRGNTDTQYF
.	few	TRBJ1-2	TRBV27	TGTGCCAGCAGTCTTCAGACAGGCTATGGCTACACCTTC	CASSLQTGYGYTF
.	.	TRBJ2-3	TRBV12-3/TRBV12-4	TGTGCCAGCAGTTACAGTGCAGATACGCAGTATTTT	CASSYSADTQYF
.	few	TRBJ2-1	TRBV18	TGTGCCAGCTCACCGGCGGGCTCCTACAATGAGCAGTTCTTC	CASSPAGSYNEQFF
.	many	TRBJ2-1	TRBV2	TGTGCCAGCGGAGCGGAGTACTCCTACAATGAGCAGTTCTTC	CASGAEYSYNEQFF
TRBD2	.	TRBJ2-1	TRBV29-1	TGCAGCGCTTGGACTAGCGGGGGGCGGTTCTTC	CSAWTSGGRFF
.	few	TRBJ2-2	TRBV4-1	TGCGCCAGCAGCCAGAGGTCGACGGCGGAGCTGTTTTTT	CASSQRSTAELFF